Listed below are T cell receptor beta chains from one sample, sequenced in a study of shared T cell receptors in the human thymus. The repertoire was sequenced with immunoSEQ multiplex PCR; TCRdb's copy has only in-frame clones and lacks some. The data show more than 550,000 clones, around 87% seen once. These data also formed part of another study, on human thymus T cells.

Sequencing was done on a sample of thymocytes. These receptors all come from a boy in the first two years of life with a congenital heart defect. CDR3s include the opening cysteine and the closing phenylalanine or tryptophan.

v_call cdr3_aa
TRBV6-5 CASSPRTVSNQPQHF
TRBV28 CASSSAGAEETQYF
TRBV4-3 CASSQGISPGRPNYGYTF
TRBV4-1 CASSRTSKSDTQYF
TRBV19 CASSIEPEVTYKTGELFF
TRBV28 CASSSRDKHYEQYF
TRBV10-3 CAISEPRGQAGSEQYF
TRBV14 CASSHGRGLYGYTF
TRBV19 CASSTSIRGNTEAFF
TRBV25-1 CASSEYRMGQTDGYTF
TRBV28 CASSLCTGRAYEQYF
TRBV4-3 CASSQDPTVVAGLFPNTGELFF
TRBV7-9 CASSSPPRTGSGANVLTF
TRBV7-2 CASSLVPGGNYEQYF
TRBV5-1 CASSSDRWDNSPLHF
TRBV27 CASSSTRANYGYTF
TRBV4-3 CASSPDGQEGEPQHF
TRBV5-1 CASSSATGGVGYTF
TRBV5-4 CASSLESRGNTGELFF
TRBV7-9 CASSPKGTLQFF
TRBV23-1 CASSQETLDTDSNQPQHF
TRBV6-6 CASREPRGNYGYTF
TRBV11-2 CASTLGQGRGYEQYF
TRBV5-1 CASSFVSRGDNEQFF
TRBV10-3 CAISKITRTSYEQYF